One sample yielded the 16 T cell receptor beta chains listed below, sequenced in a study of T-cell memory formation after mild COVID-19. TCRdb ran MiXCR on the 5' RACE reads and lists one entry per CDR3 protein. Here the sample spans about 180,000 distinct CDR3 sequences, less than 20% being singletons. The sequencing sample was made of PBMCs or a T cell subset sorted from them (not recorded which). Source of these receptors: a man younger than 30 who had mild COVID-19 (a few samples of this study predate the infection). Cell type and time point are not known.

The V and J genes are TRBV4-1 and TRBJ2-5, with unresolved D. The V and J ends lost 4 bases and 0 bases respectively, with 12 bases between them. The CDR3 is 15 amino acids. Germline V CDR1 and CDR2: MGHRA, YSYEKL. The DNA of the CDR3 is TGCGCCAGCAGCCCCCACGGCGTAAACCAAGAGACCCAGTACTTC. This encodes CASSPHGVNQETQYF.

This chain joins TRBV24-1 and TRBJ2-3, with 10 bases that match TRBD1. The CDR3 runs to 17 residues. Germline lookup yields CDR1 KGHDR and CDR2 SFDVKD. Trimming cost V 3 bases and J 4 bases; bases outside gene matches: 9. In DNA, the CDR3 is TGTGCCACCAGTGATCTGGGTCCCGGGACAGGGGCAGATACGCAGTATTTT. Its translation: CATSDLGPGTGADTQYF.

This clonotype was recorded a few times. V usage is TRBV11-2 and J usage is TRBJ2-3, with 9 positions matching TRBD1. J gave up 5 bases and V 4 bases, and 7 bases lay outside the gene matches. The germline gives CDR1 SGHAT, CDR2 FQNNGV. This CDR3 has 15 amino acids. The CDR3 region is CASSSYRGQIDTQYF. The CDR3 DNA reads TGTGCCAGCAGCTCCTACAGGGGGCAGATAGATACGCAGTATTTT.

The rearrangement joins TRBV12-3 or TRBV12-4 to TRBJ1-2; D may be TRBD1 (5 bases). Trimming cost V 6 bases and J 4 bases, with 12 bases left between them. CDR3 length: 13 amino acids. CDR3 nucleotides: TGTGCCAGCAGCCCCGGGGACGGCTATGGCTACACCTTC. Its protein product is CASSPGDGYGYTF.

The genes are TRBV5-1 and TRBJ2-1, with D perhaps TRBD1 or TRBD2 (5 bases each). Germline V gene data show CDR1 as SGHRS and CDR2 as YFSETQ. The CDR3 sequence is 15 residues long. Trimming shortened V by 5 bases and J by 7 bases, and 19 bases separated the two germline ends. DNA for the CDR3: TGCGCCAGCAGGTCCGGGACCACCCCCGTTAATGAGCAGTTCTTC. Its translation: CASRSGTTPVNEQFF.

A few counts support this clonotype. The CDR3 here is CASSLGHPLDEQFF. CDR3 coding DNA: TGTGCCAGCAGCCTCGGACATCCTCTAGATGAGCAGTTCTTC. The gene calls are TRBV7-3 and TRBJ2-1; perhaps TRBD1 as D (5 bases). Trimming stripped 5 bases from V and 8 bases from J, with 16 bases between. Germline values: CDR1 SGHTA, CDR2 FQGTGA. This CDR3 contains 14 residues.

This clonotype was detected a few times. The CDR3 nucleotides read TGTGCCAGCAGTTTTACCGGGACAGGAAATACGCAGTATTTT. It is translated as CASSFTGTGNTQYF. The chain carries TRBV6-2 or TRBV6-3 and TRBJ2-3; 8 bases match TRBD1. Losses at the gene ends were 4 bases for V and 7 bases for J; bases not matched to a gene: 7. The CDR3 runs 14 residues. In germline, CDR1 is MNHEY, CDR2 SVGEGT.

This chain joins TRBV12-3 or TRBV12-4 and TRBJ1-6; D is ambiguous. The CDR3 loop spans 12 amino acids. V lost 3 bases to trimming and J lost 10 bases, with 7 bases between them. CDR3 loop: CASSLMASPLHF. DNA for the CDR3: TGTGCCAGCAGTTTGATGGCATCACCCCTCCACTTT.

This clonotype turned up a few times. The chain has TRBV19 and TRBJ1-5; 9 nucleotides line up with TRBD1. Per the germline V gene, CDR1 is LNHDA and CDR2 is SQIVND (reference sequence). With 7 bases clipped from V and 11 bases from J, the junction kept 6 bases outside the gene matches. The CDR3 has 12 amino acids. This CDR3 is CASTGQGWSQHF. The CDR3 bases are TGTGCCAGTACGGGACAGGGTTGGTCCCAGCATTTT.

This clonotype showed up just a few times. V usage is TRBV4-3 and J usage is TRBJ1-5; D is perhaps TRBD1 (5 bases). V dropped 0 bases and J dropped 3 bases, with 9 bases sitting between them. CDR1 is LGHNA, CDR2 YSLEER, per germline. The CDR3 is 15 amino acids. The CDR3 nucleotides are TGCGCCAGCAGCCAAGACCCGACAGTCAATCAGCCCCAGCATTTT. Translated, it gives CASSQDPTVNQPQHF.

V and J are TRBV4-3 and TRBJ1-2; perhaps TRBD1 as D (6 bases). Trimming removed 3 bases at V and 3 bases at J, with 14 bases between. This CDR3 is 15 amino acids long. Germline V gives CDR1 LGHNA, CDR2 YSLEER. The chain's CDR3 is CASSHGRGLDYGYTF. In nucleotides, the CDR3 is TGCGCCAGCAGCCACGGCAGGGGTCTCGACTATGGCTACACCTTC.

This clonotype was counted many times. This rearrangement joins TRBV7-3 to TRBJ2-3, with D perhaps TRBD1 (7 bases). Germline-derived CDR1 and CDR2 are SGHTA and FQGTGA. Trimming removed 1 base from V and 10 bases from J, with 15 bases in between. The CDR3 runs 14 residues. In DNA form, the CDR3 reads TGTGCCAGCAGCTTAAGTACAGGGGAGGCGGCGCAGTATTTT. Translated: CASSLSTGEAAQYF. Using reference TRBV7-3 and TRBJ2-3 for the parts outside the CDR3, the full variable domain is GAGVSQTPSNKVTEKGKYVELRCDPISGHTALYWYRQSLGQGPEFLIYFQGTGAADDSGLPNDRFFAVRPEGSVSTLKIQRTERGDSAVYLCASSLSTGEAAQYFGPGTRLTVL.

The CDR3 here is CASSLSGFKYEQYF. The DNA of the CDR3 is TGTGCCAGCAGCTTATCGGGGTTTAAGTACGAGCAGTACTTC. The chain combines TRBV11-1 with TRBJ2-7; the D gene is possibly TRBD2 (5 bases). The CDR3 sequence is 14 residues long. CDR1 is SGHAT, CDR2 FQDESV, per germline (reference sequence). Trimming pared 2 bases from V and 4 bases from J, leaving 12 bases between.

A few counts support this clonotype. The chain couples TRBV9 to TRBJ1-4; D gene ambiguous. Per germline, CDR1 SGDLS and CDR2 YYNGEE. Trimming shortened V by 2 bases and J by 0 bases, and 8 bases separated the two germline ends. CDR3 length: 15 amino acids. This CDR3 reads CASSVTVTTNEKLFF. For the CDR3, the DNA is TGTGCCAGCAGCGTTACAGTCACAACTAATGAAAAACTGTTTTTT.

The chain has TRBV20-1 and TRBJ2-5, with a possible D match to TRBD2 (6 bases). The V and J ends lost 0 bases and 8 bases respectively, with 16 bases between them. The CDR3 extends over 14 amino acids. Germline V gives CDR1 DFQATT, CDR2 SNEGSKA (reference sequence). CDR3 in amino acids: CSARDASALRTQYF. Here the CDR3 DNA reads TGCAGTGCTAGAGATGCTAGCGCCCTTCGAACCCAGTACTTC.

This chain connects TRBV12-3 or TRBV12-4 to TRBJ2-7, with D possibly being TRBD2 (5 bases). Trimming took off 0 bases at V and 5 bases at J, with 8 bases between the two ends. The CDR3 totals 13 residues. CDR3 sequence reads: CASSLAEGHEQYF. CDR3 nucleotide sequence: TGTGCCAGCAGTTTAGCCGAGGGCCACGAGCAGTACTTC.